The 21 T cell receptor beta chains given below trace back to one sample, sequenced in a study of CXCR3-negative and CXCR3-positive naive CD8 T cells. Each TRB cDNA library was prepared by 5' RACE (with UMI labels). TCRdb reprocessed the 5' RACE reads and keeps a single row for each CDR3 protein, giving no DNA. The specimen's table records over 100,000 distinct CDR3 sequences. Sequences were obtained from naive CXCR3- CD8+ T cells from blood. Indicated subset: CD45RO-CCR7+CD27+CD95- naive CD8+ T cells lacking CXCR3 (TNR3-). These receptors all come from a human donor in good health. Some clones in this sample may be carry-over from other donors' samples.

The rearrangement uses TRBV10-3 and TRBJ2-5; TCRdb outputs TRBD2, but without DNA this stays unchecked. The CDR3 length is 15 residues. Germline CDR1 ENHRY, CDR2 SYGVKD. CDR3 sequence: CAIGEQAGAGETQYF.

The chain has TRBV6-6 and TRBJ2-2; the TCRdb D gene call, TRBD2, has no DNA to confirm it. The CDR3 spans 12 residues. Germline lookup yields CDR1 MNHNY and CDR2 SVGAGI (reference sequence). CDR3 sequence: CASETGGGELFF.

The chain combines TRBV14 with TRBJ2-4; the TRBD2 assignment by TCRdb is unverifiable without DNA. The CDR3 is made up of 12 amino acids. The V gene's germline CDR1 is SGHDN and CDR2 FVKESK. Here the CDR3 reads CASSQGRHIQYF.

CDR3 amino acids: CASRHGAGMGDEQFF. This chain joins TRBV5-4 and TRBJ2-1; TCRdb gives TRBD1 as the D gene, but with no DNA this cannot be confirmed. CDR1 SGHNT and CDR2 YYREEE come from the germline V gene (reference sequence). The CDR3 has 15 amino acids.

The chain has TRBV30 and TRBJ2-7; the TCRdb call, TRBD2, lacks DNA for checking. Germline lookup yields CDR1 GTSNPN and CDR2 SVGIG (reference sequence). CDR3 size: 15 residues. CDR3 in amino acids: CAWSTHRECTYEQYF.

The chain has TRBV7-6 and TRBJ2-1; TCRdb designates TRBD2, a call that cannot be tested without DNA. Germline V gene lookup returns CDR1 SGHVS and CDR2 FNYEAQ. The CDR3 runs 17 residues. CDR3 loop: CASSLFGSGLTYNEQFF.

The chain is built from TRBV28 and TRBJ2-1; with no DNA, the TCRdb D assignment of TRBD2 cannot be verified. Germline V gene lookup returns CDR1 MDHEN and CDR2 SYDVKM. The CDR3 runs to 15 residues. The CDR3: CASSPPRENYNEQFF.

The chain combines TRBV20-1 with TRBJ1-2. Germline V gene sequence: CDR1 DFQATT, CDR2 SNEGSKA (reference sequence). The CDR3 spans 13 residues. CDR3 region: CSARDDQGSGYTF.

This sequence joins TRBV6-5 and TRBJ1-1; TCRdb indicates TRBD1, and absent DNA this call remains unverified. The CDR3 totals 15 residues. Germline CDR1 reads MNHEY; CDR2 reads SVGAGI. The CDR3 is CASSSLRGSITEAFF.

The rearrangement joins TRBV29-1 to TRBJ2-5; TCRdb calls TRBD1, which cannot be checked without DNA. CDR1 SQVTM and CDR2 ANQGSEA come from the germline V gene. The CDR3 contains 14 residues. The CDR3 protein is CSVEGTETQETQYF.

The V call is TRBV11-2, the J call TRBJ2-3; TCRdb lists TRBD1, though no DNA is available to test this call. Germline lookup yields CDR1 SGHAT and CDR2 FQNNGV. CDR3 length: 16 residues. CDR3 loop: CASSSDRVRQADTQYF.

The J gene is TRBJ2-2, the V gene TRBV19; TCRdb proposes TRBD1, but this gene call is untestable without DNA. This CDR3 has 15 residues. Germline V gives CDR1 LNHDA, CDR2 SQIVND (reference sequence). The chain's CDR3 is CASPRGGINTGELFF. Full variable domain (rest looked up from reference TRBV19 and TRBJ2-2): DGGITQSPKYLFRKEGQNVTLSCEQNLNHDAMYWYRQDPGQGLRLIYYSQIVNDFQKGDIAEGYSVSREKKESFPLTVTSAQKNPTAFYLCASPRGGINTGELFFGEGSRLTVL.

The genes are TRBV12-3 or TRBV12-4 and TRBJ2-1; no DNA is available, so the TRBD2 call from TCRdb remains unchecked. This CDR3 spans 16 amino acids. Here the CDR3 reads CASSSRLAVPYNEQFF.

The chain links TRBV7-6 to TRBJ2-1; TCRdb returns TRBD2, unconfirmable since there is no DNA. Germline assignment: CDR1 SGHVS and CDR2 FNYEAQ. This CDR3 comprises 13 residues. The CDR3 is CASRGGGYNEQFF.

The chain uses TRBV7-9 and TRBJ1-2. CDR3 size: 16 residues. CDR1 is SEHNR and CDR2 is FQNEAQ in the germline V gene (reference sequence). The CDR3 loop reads CASSLSSAHANYGYTF.

CDR3 sequence reads: CASSSTEYTEAFF. J is TRBJ1-1 and V is TRBV5-1. Germline lookup yields CDR1 SGHRS and CDR2 YFSETQ. The CDR3 has 13 amino acids.

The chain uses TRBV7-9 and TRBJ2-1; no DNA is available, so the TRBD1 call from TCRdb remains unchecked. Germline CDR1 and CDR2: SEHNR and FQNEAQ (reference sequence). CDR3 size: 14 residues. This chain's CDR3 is CALGAGLSYNEQFF.

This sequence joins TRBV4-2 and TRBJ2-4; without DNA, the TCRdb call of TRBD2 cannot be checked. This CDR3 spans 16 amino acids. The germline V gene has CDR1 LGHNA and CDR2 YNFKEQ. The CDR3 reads CTSSPTSGSGYDIQYF.

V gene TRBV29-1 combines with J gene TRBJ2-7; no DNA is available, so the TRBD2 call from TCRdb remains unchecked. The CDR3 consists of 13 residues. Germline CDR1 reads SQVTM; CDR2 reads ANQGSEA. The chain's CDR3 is CSVEGGAGYEQYF.

CDR3: CASSLPGQGAYEQFF. V is TRBV28 and J is TRBJ2-1; TCRdb outputs TRBD1, but without DNA this stays unchecked. This CDR3 comprises 15 residues. Germline CDR1 MDHEN, CDR2 SYDVKM.

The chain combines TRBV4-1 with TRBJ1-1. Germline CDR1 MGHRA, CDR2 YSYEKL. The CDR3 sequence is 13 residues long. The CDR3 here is CASSHPNISGAFF.